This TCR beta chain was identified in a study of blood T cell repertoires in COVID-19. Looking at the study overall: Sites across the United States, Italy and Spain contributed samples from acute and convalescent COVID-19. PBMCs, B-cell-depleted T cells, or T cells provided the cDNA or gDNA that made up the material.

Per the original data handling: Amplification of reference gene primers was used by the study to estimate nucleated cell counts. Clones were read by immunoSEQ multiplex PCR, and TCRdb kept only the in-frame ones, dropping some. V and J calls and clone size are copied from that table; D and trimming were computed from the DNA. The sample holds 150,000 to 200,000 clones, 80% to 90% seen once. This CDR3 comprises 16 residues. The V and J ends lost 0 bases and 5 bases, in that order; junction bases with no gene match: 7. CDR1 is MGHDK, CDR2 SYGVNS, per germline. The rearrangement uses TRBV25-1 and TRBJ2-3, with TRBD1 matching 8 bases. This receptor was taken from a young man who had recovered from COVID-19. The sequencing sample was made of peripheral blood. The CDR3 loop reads CASSEYGQGSRDTQYF. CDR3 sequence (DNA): TGTGCCAGCAGTGAATACGGACAGGGCAGTAGAGATACGCAGTATTTT. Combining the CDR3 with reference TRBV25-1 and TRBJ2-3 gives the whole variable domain EADIYQTPRYLVIGTGKKITLECSQTMGHDKMYWYQQDPGMELHLIHYSYGVNSTEKGDLSSESTVSRIRTEHFPLTLESARPSHTSQYLCASSEYGQGSRDTQYFGPGTRLTVL.